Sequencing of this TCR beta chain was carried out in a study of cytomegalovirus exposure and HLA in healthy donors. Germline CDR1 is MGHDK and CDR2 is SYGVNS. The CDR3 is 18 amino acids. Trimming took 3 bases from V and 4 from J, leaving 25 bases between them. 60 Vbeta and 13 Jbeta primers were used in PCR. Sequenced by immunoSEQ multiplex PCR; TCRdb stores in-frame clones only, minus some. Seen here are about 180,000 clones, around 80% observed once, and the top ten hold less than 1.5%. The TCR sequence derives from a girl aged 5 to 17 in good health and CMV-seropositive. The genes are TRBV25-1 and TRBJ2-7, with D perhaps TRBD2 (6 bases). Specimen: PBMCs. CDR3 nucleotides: TGTGCCAGCAGTGACTTAGTCAGGGAGGCTAGAGGTTGGTACGAGCAGTACTTC. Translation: CASSDLVREARGWYEQYF.